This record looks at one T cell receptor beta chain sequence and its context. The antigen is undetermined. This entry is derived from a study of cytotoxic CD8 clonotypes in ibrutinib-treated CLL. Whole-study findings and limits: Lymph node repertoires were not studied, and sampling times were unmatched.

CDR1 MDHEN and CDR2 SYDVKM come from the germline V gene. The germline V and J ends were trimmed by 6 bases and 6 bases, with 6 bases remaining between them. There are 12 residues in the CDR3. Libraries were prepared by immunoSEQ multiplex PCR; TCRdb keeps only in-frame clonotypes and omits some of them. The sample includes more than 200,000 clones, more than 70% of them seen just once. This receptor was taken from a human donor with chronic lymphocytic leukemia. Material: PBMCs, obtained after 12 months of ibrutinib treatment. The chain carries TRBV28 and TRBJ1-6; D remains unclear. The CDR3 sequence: CASRRVNSPLHF. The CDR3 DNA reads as TGTGCCAGCAGAAGGGTTAATTCACCCCTCCACTTT.